This passage covers 32 T cell receptor beta chains from one sample sequenced in a study of T-cell memory formation after mild COVID-19. MiXCR, applied by TCRdb to the 5' RACE reads, yields one record per CDR3 protein. The sample includes about 430,000 distinct CDR3 sequences, 20% to 25% of them seen just once. Material: PBMCs or a T cell subset sorted from them (not recorded which). The receptors come from an adult woman who had mild COVID-19 (a few samples of this study predate the infection). Cell type and time point are not known.

The rearrangement links TRBV7-2 to TRBJ1-1, with D unresolved. This CDR3 spans 14 amino acids. Trimming removed 3 bases from V and 0 bases from J, with 8 bases in between. CDR1 and CDR2 (germline): SGHTA, FQGNSA. The CDR3 DNA reads TGTGCCAGCAGCTTCACATCCGTGAACACTGAAGCTTTCTTT. This translates into CASSFTSVNTEAFF.

V gene TRBV7-9 combines with J gene TRBJ2-3, with 7 bases fitting TRBD2. The CDR3 covers 17 residues. Germline V gene lookup returns CDR1 SEHNR and CDR2 FQNEAQ (reference sequence). V gave up 5 bases and J gave up 0 bases; unmatched junction bases: 11. In DNA, the CDR3 is TGTGCCAGCAGCGTCGGGGCGGGGGATTCTAGCACAGATACGCAGTATTTT. This sequence encodes CASSVGAGDSSTDTQYF.

V and J are TRBV3-1 and TRBJ2-1; 9 positions match TRBD1. Trimming at V came to 1 base and at J to 4 bases, leaving 2 bases not matched to a gene. Germline V gene data show CDR1 as LGHDT and CDR2 as YNNKEL (reference sequence). The CDR3 sequence is 15 residues long. The CDR3 sequence is CASSQAGTGYNEQFF. CDR3 DNA: TGTGCCAGCAGCCAAGCCGGGACAGGGTACAATGAGCAGTTCTTC.

The V call is TRBV24-1, the J call TRBJ2-5; D uncertain. CDR1 and CDR2 (germline): KGHDR, SFDVKD. V lost 4 bases and J 2 bases, leaving 7 bases between the germline ends. The CDR3 has 13 amino acids. The CDR3: CATSEGGQETQYF. The CDR3 region has the DNA TGTGCCACCAGTGAGGGTGGACAAGAGACCCAGTACTTC.

V is TRBV12-3 or TRBV12-4 and J is TRBJ2-3, with TRBD2 identical over 13 bases. This CDR3 is 19 amino acids long. After removal of 6 bases from V and 2 bases from J, the junction contained 14 bases not matched to a gene. CDR3 nucleotides: TGTGCCAGCAGACCACGAATCGGGACTAGCGGGGAGATCACAGATACGCAGTATTTT. This sequence encodes CASRPRIGTSGEITDTQYF.

In this sample, this clonotype is medium-sized (0.01 to 0.1%). The chain recombines TRBV4-2 with TRBJ2-2; 13 nucleotides line up with TRBD2. In germline, CDR1 is LGHNA, CDR2 YNFKEQ. CDR3 length equals 17 residues. The V and J ends lost 1 base and 5 bases, in that order; junction bases with no gene match: 4. The CDR3 region has the DNA TGTGCCAGCAGCCAAGGAGGGACTAGCGGGAAAACCGGGGAGCTGTTTTTT. Protein sequence: CASSQGGTSGKTGELFF.

The chain links TRBV5-1 to TRBJ2-2; the match to TRBD1 covers 11 bases. The V gene end was trimmed by 3 bases and the J gene end by 7 bases; junction bases not matched to a gene: 5. CDR3 length equals 15 residues. Per germline, CDR1 SGHRS and CDR2 YFSETQ. The CDR3 region has the DNA TGCGCCAGCAGCTCCCGGACAGGGGGCAACGGGGAGCTGTTTTTT. Its protein product is CASSSRTGGNGELFF.

V is TRBV9 and J is TRBJ1-1, with D tentatively TRBD1 (6 bases). This CDR3 comprises 14 residues. Germline CDR1 reads SGDLS; CDR2 reads YYNGEE. Trimming took off 4 bases at V and 4 bases at J, with 14 bases between the two ends. This chain's CDR3 is CASSSRRGGTEAFF. The DNA for the CDR3 is TGTGCCAGCAGCTCCCGAAGGGGGGGCACTGAAGCTTTCTTT.

This clonotype was detected ten times or more. V is TRBV7-2 and J is TRBJ2-1; D might be TRBD2 (6 bases). Trimming removed 5 bases at V and 5 bases at J, with 10 bases between. This CDR3 comprises 13 residues. CDR1 SGHTA and CDR2 FQGNSA come from the germline V gene. The CDR3: CASSRRLDNEQFF. CDR3 sequence (DNA): TGTGCCAGCAGCAGGAGACTAGACAATGAGCAGTTCTTC.

Only a few counts were recorded for this clonotype. The chain recombines TRBV12-3 or TRBV12-4 with TRBJ1-2, with D possibly matching TRBD1 (5 bases). The CDR3 is 14 amino acids. Trimming took off 1 base at V and 2 bases at J, with 8 bases between the two ends. The CDR3 region is CASSLGNRNYGYTF. The CDR3 nucleotides are TGTGCCAGCAGTTTAGGGAACAGGAACTATGGCTACACCTTC.

The table lists this clonotype with a few counts. V and J are TRBV5-1 and TRBJ2-5, with D possibly matching TRBD2 (5 bases). The V gene lost 0 bases and the J gene lost 3 bases, with 9 bases spanning the gap. This CDR3 has 14 residues. CDR1 is SGHRS and CDR2 is YFSETQ in the germline V gene. CDR3 in DNA: TGCGCCAGCAGCTTGGAATTGAGGGAAGAGACCCAGTACTTC. Translated: CASSLELREETQYF.

This clonotype appeared a few times. This chain uses TRBV7-6 with TRBJ2-7; 9 positions match TRBD1. V was pared by 5 bases and J by 0 bases, with 11 bases of the junction left unmatched. The CDR3 consists of 17 residues. Germline loops: CDR1 SGHVS, CDR2 FNYEAQ. The CDR3 spells CASSGIRTGASSYEQYF. The CDR3, as DNA: TGTGCCAGCAGCGGCATACGGACAGGGGCTTCCTCCTACGAGCAGTACTTC.

This CDR3 reads CASSQELTGLYNEQFF. The CDR3 DNA reads TGTGCCAGCAGCCAAGAATTAACAGGGTTGTACAATGAGCAGTTCTTC. The chain is built from TRBV3-1 and TRBJ2-1; tentative D call: TRBD1 (6 bases). The germline CDR1 and CDR2 sequences are LGHDT and YNNKEL (reference sequence). The CDR3 has 16 amino acids. Trimming took 0 bases from V and 4 from J, leaving 13 bases between them.

This chain uses TRBV18 with TRBJ2-1, with D possibly matching TRBD2 (7 bases). The V gene lost 2 bases and the J gene lost 9 bases, with 11 bases spanning the gap. The germline gives CDR1 KGHSH, CDR2 LQKENI. The CDR3 extends over 13 amino acids. The CDR3 nucleotides read TGTGCCAGCTCACCATCTGCGGGGGCTGAGCAGTTCTTC. Its protein product is CASSPSAGAEQFF.

In this sample, this clonotype turned up a few times. The CDR3 nucleotides read TGCGCCAGCAGCTTGGTGGTCATTACAGGGTCCGTAGAGACCCAGTACTTC. Translating gives CASSLVVITGSVETQYF. The gene calls are TRBV5-1 and TRBJ2-5; D is perhaps TRBD1 (6 bases). Germline-derived CDR1 and CDR2 are SGHRS and YFSETQ. CDR3 length: 17 amino acids. Trimming stripped 0 bases from V and 4 bases from J, with 19 bases between.

This clonotype was detected only a few times. This sequence joins TRBV7-2 and TRBJ1-2, with 7 bases aligning to TRBD1. Germline CDR1 is SGHTA and CDR2 is FQGNSA. Germline trimming cut 5 bases from V and 1 base from J; bases unmatched to any gene: 7. There are 15 residues in the CDR3. Here the CDR3 DNA reads TGTGCCAGCAGCACCTCCGGGACAGATAACTATGGCTACACCTTC. Its translation is CASSTSGTDNYGYTF.

This chain joins TRBV20-1 and TRBJ1-5; D call uncertain. The CDR3 has 16 amino acids. V was pared by 2 bases and J by 0 bases, with 14 bases between. CDR1 is DFQATT, CDR2 SNEGSKA, per germline (reference sequence). The CDR3: CSARSGPVNSNQPQHF. Written as DNA, the CDR3 is TGCAGTGCTAGATCGGGTCCAGTTAATAGCAATCAGCCCCAGCATTTT.

This clonotype was seen only a few times. The rearrangement uses TRBV7-2 and TRBJ2-1; 7 bases are a match to TRBD2. The junction had 14 bases not matched to a gene; V was cut back by 3 bases and J by 9 bases. This CDR3 comprises 16 residues. Germline CDR1 reads SGHTA; CDR2 reads FQGNSA. CDR3 region: CASSFVAGRAGSEQFF. DNA for the CDR3: TGTGCCAGCAGCTTCGTGGCGGGGAGGGCTGGGAGTGAGCAGTTCTTC.

This clonotype has just a few counts. The chain carries TRBV15 and TRBJ2-7; 9 nucleotides match TRBD2. Losses at the gene ends were 0 bases for V and 5 bases for J; bases not matched to a gene: 8. The germline CDR1 and CDR2 sequences are LNHNV and YYDKDF (reference sequence). This CDR3 has 16 residues. CDR3 loop: CATSRDSWGLAHEQYF. For the CDR3, the DNA is TGTGCCACCAGCAGAGATAGTTGGGGACTAGCCCACGAGCAGTACTTC.

The chain couples TRBV27 to TRBJ2-7; 7 positions match TRBD2. Germline V gene lookup returns CDR1 MNHEY and CDR2 SMNVEV (reference sequence). Trimming cost V 3 bases and J 7 bases; bases outside gene matches: 12. The CDR3 is 15 residues long. CDR3 in amino acids: CASSFGARGGTEQYF. The CDR3 DNA reads as TGTGCCAGCAGTTTTGGTGCACGCGGGGGAACGGAGCAGTACTTC.

This clonotype was picked up a small number of times. J is TRBJ1-4 and V is TRBV12-3 or TRBV12-4, with 7 bases that match TRBD1. This CDR3 is built from 14 residues. V was pared by 7 bases and J by 5 bases, with 7 bases of the junction left unmatched. DNA of the CDR3: TGTGCCAGCACCCTGGGGACAGTGAATGAAAAACTGTTTTTT. Translation gives CASTLGTVNEKLFF.

This chain uses TRBV12-5 with TRBJ1-2; 9 bases map to TRBD1. The CDR3 covers 15 residues. Unmatched junction bases numbered 7, after V lost 5 bases and J lost 3 bases. Per germline, CDR1 LGHNT and CDR2 FRNRAP. The CDR3 is CASGPGTGNHYGYTF. The DNA of the CDR3 is TGTGCTAGTGGTCCTGGGACAGGGAACCACTATGGCTACACCTTC.

This clonotype was seen a few times. The rearrangement joins TRBV7-9 to TRBJ2-7; 8 bases are shared with TRBD1. The CDR3 runs to 14 residues. V trimming: 5 bases; J trimming: 2 bases; junction bases outside the gene matches: 5. Per the germline V gene, CDR1 is SEHNR and CDR2 is FQNEAQ (reference sequence). CDR3 sequence reads: CASSEVTGAYEQYF. The CDR3 bases are TGTGCCAGCAGCGAAGTGACAGGGGCCTACGAGCAGTACTTC.

The V and J genes are TRBV7-9 and TRBJ2-3; D uncertain. This CDR3 contains 14 residues. V dropped 0 bases and J dropped 1 base, with 5 bases sitting between them. Germline V lookup: CDR1 SEHNR, CDR2 FQNEAQ (reference sequence). As DNA, the CDR3 is TGTGCCAGCAGCTTAGCGCACCGCACAGATACGCAGTATTTT. Residues: CASSLAHRTDTQYF.

J is TRBJ1-6 and V is TRBV5-5, with no clear D. CDR3 length equals 13 residues. Trimming removed 5 bases at V and 9 bases at J, with 12 bases between. The germline CDR1 and CDR2 sequences are SGHKS and YYEKEE (reference sequence). The CDR3 coding sequence is TGTGCCAGCAGGCCGGACGGAGTTTCACCCCTCCACTTT. Translating gives CASRPDGVSPLHF.

The chain uses TRBV15 and TRBJ2-4; TRBD2 might be the D (6 bases). The CDR3 is made up of 16 amino acids. V was trimmed by 1 base and J by 0 bases, leaving 10 bases between them. CDR1 LNHNV and CDR2 YYDKDF come from the germline V gene (reference sequence). As DNA, the CDR3 is TGTGCCACCAGCAGAGTGGGGGGAATAGCCAAAAACATTCAGTACTTC. Protein: CATSRVGGIAKNIQYF.

V usage is TRBV7-6 and J usage is TRBJ2-5, with 11 bases identical to TRBD2. The CDR3 covers 15 residues. With V trimmed by 2 bases and J by 2 bases, 1 base remained unmatched. Germline loops: CDR1 SGHVS, CDR2 FNYEAQ. This CDR3 is CASSLPSGGQETQYF. Here the CDR3 DNA reads TGTGCCAGCAGCTTACCTAGCGGGGGGCAAGAGACCCAGTACTTC. The complete variable domain, with remaining parts taken from reference TRBV7-6 and TRBJ2-5, reads GAGVSQSPRYKVTKRGQDVALRCDPISGHVSLYWYRQALGQGPEFLTYFNYEAQQDKSGLPNDRFSAERPEGSISTLTIQRTEQRDSAMYRCASSLPSGGQETQYFGPGTRLLVL.

This clonotype was counted ten times or more. This chain connects TRBV7-2 to TRBJ1-2; a weak D match, TRBD1 (5 bases). There are 15 residues in the CDR3. The ends were cut back, 4 bases at V and 6 bases at J, with 18 bases in the middle. Germline assignment: CDR1 SGHTA and CDR2 FQGNSA. The CDR3 here is CASSSSPTRGDGYTF. The CDR3 DNA reads as TGTGCCAGCAGCTCCTCACCAACAAGGGGTGATGGCTACACCTTC.

This chain connects TRBV21-1 to TRBJ2-7. TRBV21-1 is given as a pseudogene. CDR3 length: 15 amino acids. CDR3 in DNA: TGTGCCAGCAGCAAATCCAGCGACCCATCCTACGAGCAGTACTTC. It is translated as CASSKSSDPSYEQYF.

This clonotype appeared many times. The chain carries TRBV2 and TRBJ1-1; D possibly corresponds to TRBD1 (5 bases). V lost 3 bases to trimming and J lost 0 bases, with 5 bases between them. This CDR3 spans 13 amino acids. Germline V gene lookup returns CDR1 SNHLY and CDR2 FYNNEI. The CDR3 DNA is TGTGCCAGCAGTGACAGGGTGAACACTGAAGCTTTCTTT. Protein product: CASSDRVNTEAFF.

The V and J genes are TRBV6-5 and TRBJ2-3; D possibly corresponds to TRBD2 (5 bases). CDR3 length: 16 amino acids. Trimming cost V 7 bases and J 3 bases, with 20 bases left between them. CDR1 is MNHEY and CDR2 is SVGAGI in the germline V gene. CDR3 nucleotides: TGTGCCAGCAATCTTCGGGCGGGCGGCGGGACAGATACGCAGTATTTT. Translating gives CASNLRAGGGTDTQYF.

The CDR3, as DNA: TGCGCCAGCAGCCAAGTCTGGGACAGAAGAGAGACCCAGTACTTC. Its protein product is CASSQVWDRRETQYF. This chain links TRBV4-3 with TRBJ2-5; 7 bases are a match to TRBD1. V lost 1 base, J lost 4 bases, and 6 bases stayed unmatched. The CDR3 sequence is 15 residues long. The germline gives CDR1 LGHNA, CDR2 YSLEER.